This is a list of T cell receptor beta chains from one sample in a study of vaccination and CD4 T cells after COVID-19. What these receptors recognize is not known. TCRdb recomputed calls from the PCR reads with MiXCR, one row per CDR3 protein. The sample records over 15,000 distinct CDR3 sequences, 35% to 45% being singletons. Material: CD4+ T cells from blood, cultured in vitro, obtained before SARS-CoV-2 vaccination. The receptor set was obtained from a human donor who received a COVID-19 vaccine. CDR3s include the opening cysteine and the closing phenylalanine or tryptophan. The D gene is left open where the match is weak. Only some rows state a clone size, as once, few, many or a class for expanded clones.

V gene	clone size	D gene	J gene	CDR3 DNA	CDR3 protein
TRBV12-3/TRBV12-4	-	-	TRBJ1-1	TGTGCCAGCAGCCCCTCAGGGTGGAAAGCTTTCTTT	CASSPSGWKAFF
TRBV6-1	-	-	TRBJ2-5	TGTGCCAGCAGTGTCTCCATAGGGGGAGGCGAGACCCAGTACTTC	CASSVSIGGGETQYF
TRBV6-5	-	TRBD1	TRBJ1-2	TGTGCCAGCAGTTACTCGGGACAGGGGGGCGATGGCTACACCTTC	CASSYSGQGGDGYTF
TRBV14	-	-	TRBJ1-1	TGTGCCAGCAGCCAAGCTTGGGCCCCCGGGAGACCCATGAACACTGAAGCTTTCTTT	CASSQAWAPGRPMNTEAFF
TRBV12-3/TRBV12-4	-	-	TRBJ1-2	TGTGCCAGCTCCTTGGGGGGAGTGGGCCTGGGCTACACCTTC	CASSLGGVGLGYTF
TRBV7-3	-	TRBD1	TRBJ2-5	TGTGCCAGCAGCCCCAGAGAGGACAGGGGTGGAGAGACCCAGTACTTC	CASSPREDRGGETQYF
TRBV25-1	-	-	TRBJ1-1	TGTGCCAGCAGTCCGGGCAGGGGGAACACTGAAGCTTTCTTT	CASSPGRGNTEAFF
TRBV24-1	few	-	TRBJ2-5	TGTGCCACCAGTGATTTTGGAGGGGAACGCGAAGAGACCCAGTACTTC	CATSDFGGEREETQYF
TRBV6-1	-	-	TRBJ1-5	TGTGCCAGCAGTGACAACGGGAGAAGGAATCAGCCCCAGCATTTT	CASSDNGRRNQPQHF
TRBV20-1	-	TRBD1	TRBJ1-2	TGCAGTGCTAGACCTCAGGGGGGCTATGGCTACACCTTC	CSARPQGGYGYTF
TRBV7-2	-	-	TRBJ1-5	TGTGCCAGCAGCTTAGGCTATCAGCCCCAGCATTTT	CASSLGYQPQHF
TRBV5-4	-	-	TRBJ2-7	TGTGCCAGCAGCGAACAGGGGAGGTACGAGCAGTACTTC	CASSEQGRYEQYF
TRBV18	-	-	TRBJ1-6	TGTGCCAGCTCACCCGACCACAGACGGTCACCCCTCCACTTT	CASSPDHRRSPLHF
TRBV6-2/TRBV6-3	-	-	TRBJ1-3	TGTGCCAGCAGTATACAGGGCGGAAACACCATATATTTT	CASSIQGGNTIYF
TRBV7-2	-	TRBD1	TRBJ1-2	TGTGCCAGCAGCTTAGCGCTTCGGACAGGGGGGGGCTACACCTTC	CASSLALRTGGGYTF
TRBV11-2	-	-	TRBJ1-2	TGTGCCAGCAGCTCCGGGGCTTACTATGGCTACACCTTC	CASSSGAYYGYTF
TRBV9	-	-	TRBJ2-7	TGTGCCAGCAGCCACGGACCGCTTTCCACCTACGAGCAGTACTTC	CASSHGPLSTYEQYF
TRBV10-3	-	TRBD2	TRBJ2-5	TGTGCCATCAGTGAACTAGCGGGGGAAGAGACCCAGTACTTC	CAISELAGEETQYF
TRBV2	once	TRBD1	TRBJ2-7	TGTGCCAGCAGACAACTACAGGGGGCCGATATCGAGCAGTACTTC	CASRQLQGADIEQYF
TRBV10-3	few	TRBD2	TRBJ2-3	TGTGCCATCAGGGGGACTAGCGGGGGGAACACAGATACGCAGTATTTT	CAIRGTSGGNTDTQYF
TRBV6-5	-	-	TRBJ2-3	TGTGCCAGCAGTTACTGGGACACCACCCCAGATACGCAGTATTTT	CASSYWDTTPDTQYF
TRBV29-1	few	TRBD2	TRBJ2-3	TGCAGCGCCGGACTAGCGGGGGACACAGATACGCAGTATTTT	CSAGLAGDTDTQYF
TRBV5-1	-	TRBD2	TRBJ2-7	TGCGCCAGCAGCTTGGGACTAGCCAACGGCGAGCAGTACTTC	CASSLGLANGEQYF
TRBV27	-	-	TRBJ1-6	TGTGCCAGCAGTTTGATAACAGGAGCATATAATTCACCCCTCCACTTT	CASSLITGAYNSPLHF
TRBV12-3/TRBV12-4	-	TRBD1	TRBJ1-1	TGTGCCAGCAGTTTAGCAACAGGGGGGAACACTGAAGCTTTCTTT	CASSLATGGNTEAFF
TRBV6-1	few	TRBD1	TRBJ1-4	TGTGCCAGCAATAGGAGAGGGGGCAGGACTAATGAAAAACTGTTTTTT	CASNRRGGRTNEKLFF
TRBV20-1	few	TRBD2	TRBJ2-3	TGCAGTGCTGGAAAGACTAGCGGGGGCTTAGGTACGCAGTATTTT	CSAGKTSGGLGTQYF
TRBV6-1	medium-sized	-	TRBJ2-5	TGTGCCAGCAGTGAAGCTAGAGGGTTCGGGACCCAGTACTTC	CASSEARGFGTQYF
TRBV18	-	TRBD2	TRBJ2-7	TGTGCCAGCTCACGGGGACTAGACATAGGGTCCTACGAGCAGTACTTC	CASSRGLDIGSYEQYF
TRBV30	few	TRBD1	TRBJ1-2	TGTGCCTGGATCGACAGGGGGGTAGGCTACACCTTC	CAWIDRGVGYTF
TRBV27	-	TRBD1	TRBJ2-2	TGTGCCAGCAGTAACCCGGGACAGGGCACCGGGGAGCTGTTTTTT	CASSNPGQGTGELFF
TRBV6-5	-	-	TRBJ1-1	TGTGCCAGCAGTTACGGGGGAGTGGCTGAAGCTTTCTTT	CASSYGGVAEAFF
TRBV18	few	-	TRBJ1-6	TGTGCCAGCTCACCACCAGGGAGGAGTAATTCACCCCTCCACTTT	CASSPPGRSNSPLHF
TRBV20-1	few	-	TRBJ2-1	TGCAGTGCTAGTATCTACAATGAGCAGTTCTTC	CSASIYNEQFF
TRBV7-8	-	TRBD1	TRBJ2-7	TGTGCCAGCAGCCGGGACAGGGGCCACGAGCAGTACTTC	CASSRDRGHEQYF
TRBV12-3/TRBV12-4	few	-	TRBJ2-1	TGTGCCAGCAGTAAACAGGGCTTCTCCTACAATGAGCAGTTCTTC	CASSKQGFSYNEQFF
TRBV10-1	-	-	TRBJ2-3	TGCGCCAGCAGTGAGTCTGGGCTACCAGATACGCAGTATTTT	CASSESGLPDTQYF
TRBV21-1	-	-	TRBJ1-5	TGTGCCAGCAAAGGTTACAGGGTAAATCAGCCCCAGCATTTT	CASKGYRVNQPQHF
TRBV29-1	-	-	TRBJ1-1	TGCAGCGTTGAAGAGAGAGTGGGACGACAGCGGGAAGCTTTCTTT	CSVEERVGRQREAFF
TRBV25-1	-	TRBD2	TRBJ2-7	TGTGCCAGCAGTGCCCAACGAGGGGAGGGCTCCTACGAGCAGTACTTC	CASSAQRGEGSYEQYF
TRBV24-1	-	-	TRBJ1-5	TGTGCCACCAGTCCGGTTAGTAGCAATCAGCCCCAGCATTTT	CATSPVSSNQPQHF
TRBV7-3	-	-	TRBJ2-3	TGTGCCAGCAGCTTAAGGTCTAGCGAGGGAGCGGTGCAGTATTTT	CASSLRSSEGAVQYF
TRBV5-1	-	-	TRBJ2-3	TGCGCCAGCAGCTTGGTAGGCTCCACAGATACGCAGTATTTT	CASSLVGSTDTQYF
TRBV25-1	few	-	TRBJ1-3	TGTGCCAGCAGTGAAGCGGGAGCCTCTGGAAACACCATATATTTT	CASSEAGASGNTIYF
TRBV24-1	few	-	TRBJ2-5	TGTGCCACCAGTGACCGTTACCTGGATGGACAAGAGACCCAGTACTTC	CATSDRYLDGQETQYF
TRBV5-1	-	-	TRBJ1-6	TGCGCCAGCAGCTTGGGTGGCAGTAGCTCCTATAATTCACCCCTCCACTTT	CASSLGGSSSYNSPLHF
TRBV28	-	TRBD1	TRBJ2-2	TGTGCCAGCAGGACGGGACAGTACACCGGGGAGCTGTTTTTT	CASRTGQYTGELFF
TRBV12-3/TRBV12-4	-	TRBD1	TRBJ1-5	TGTGCCAGCTCGTGGGGGCAGGGGGTTTCTCAGCCCCAGCATTTT	CASSWGQGVSQPQHF
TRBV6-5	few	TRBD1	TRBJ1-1	TGTGCCAGCAGTTACACGGGACAGGGTAACACTGAAGCTTTCTTT	CASSYTGQGNTEAFF
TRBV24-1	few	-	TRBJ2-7	TGTGCCACCAGTGGTAGTGACCTCTACTCCTACGAGCAGTACTTC	CATSGSDLYSYEQYF
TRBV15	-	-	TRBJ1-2	TGTGCCACCAGCAGAGGGGCGGGGATAGGATTGAACTATGGCTACACCTTC	CATSRGAGIGLNYGYTF
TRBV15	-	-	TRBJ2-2	TGTGCCACCAGCAGAGATCCACGGACAAACACCGGGGAGCTGTTTTTT	CATSRDPRTNTGELFF